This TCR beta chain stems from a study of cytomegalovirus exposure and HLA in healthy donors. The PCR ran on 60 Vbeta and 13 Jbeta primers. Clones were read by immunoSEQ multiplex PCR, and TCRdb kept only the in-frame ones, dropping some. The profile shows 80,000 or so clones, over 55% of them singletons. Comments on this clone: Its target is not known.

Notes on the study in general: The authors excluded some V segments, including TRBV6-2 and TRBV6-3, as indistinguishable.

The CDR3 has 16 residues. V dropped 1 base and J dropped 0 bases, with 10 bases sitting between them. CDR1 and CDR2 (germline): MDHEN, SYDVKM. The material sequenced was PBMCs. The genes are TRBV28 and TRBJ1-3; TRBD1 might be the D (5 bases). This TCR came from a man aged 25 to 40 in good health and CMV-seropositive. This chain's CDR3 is CASSLFGDSSGNTIYF. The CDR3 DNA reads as TGTGCCAGCAGTTTATTCGGAGACAGCTCTGGAAACACCATATATTTT.